This T cell receptor beta chain was captured by sequencing in a study of cytomegalovirus exposure and HLA in healthy donors. Study-wide results and limits: Associated with cytomegalovirus, according to the listing, were 150 to 200 TCR beta chains. While the bulk of TCR sequences proved rare, some public TCRs turned up in many donors. Cytomegalovirus status was reportedly diagnosed by the classifier with high specificity and sensitivity.

There are 16 residues in the CDR3. J was trimmed by 3 bases and V by 3 bases; bases with no gene match: 5. CDR1 and CDR2 from the germline V gene are KGHSH and LQKENI. At collection, donors were nominally healthy, but unrecorded immune exposures were probable. Of note for this clone: Its specificity is not known.

The PCR was carried out with 60 Vbeta primers and 13 Jbeta primers. TCRdb's copy holds only in-frame clones and misses some; the assay was immunoSEQ multiplex PCR. The sample records approximately 110,000 clones, about two thirds being singletons. This clonotype originated in a woman aged 70-85 years in good health and CMV-seropositive. The chain is built from TRBV18 and TRBJ2-3, with 11 positions matching TRBD2. Sequences were obtained from PBMCs. The CDR3 coding sequence is TGTGCCAGCTCACCCCTTAGCGGGGGGGCAACAGATACGCAGTATTTT. Residues: CASSPLSGGATDTQYF.